These T cell receptor beta chains were read from a single sample in a study of T cell repertoires in cytomegalovirus infection. TCRdb reprocessed the reads via MiXCR and lists one record per CDR3 protein. This sample has more than 300,000 distinct CDR3 sequences; roughly a third occur once, and the top ten carry 13%. Antigens for these TCRs are unknown. The sequencing used cultured PBMCs, collected from culture after CMV antigen stimulation. All receptors derive from a human donor in good health (CMV status not recorded). Some clones in this sample may be carry-over from other donors' samples. CDR3s include the opening cysteine and the closing phenylalanine or tryptophan. Fields, in order: CDR3 length, D gene, J gene, V gene, clone size, CDR3 protein, CDR3 DNA. The D gene is left open where the match is weak. Only part of the rows carry a size: once, few, many, or a class if the clone is expanded.

14,-,TRBJ1-5,TRBV19,-,CASSIVDRNQPQHF,TGTGCCAGTAGTATAGTGGACAGAAATCAGCCCCAGCATTTT
17,TRBD2,TRBJ2-3,TRBV6-5,few,CASSYSGGRAYADTQYF,TGTGCCAGCAGTTACTCGGGCGGGAGGGCCTACGCAGATACGCAGTATTTT
14,-,TRBJ2-7,TRBV6-5,-,CASSRVYGPYEQYF,TGTGCCAGCAGTAGGGTTTATGGCCCCTACGAGCAGTACTTC
13,-,TRBJ2-1,TRBV27,few,CASSYGRYNEQFF,TGTGCCAGCAGTTATGGAAGGTACAATGAGCAGTTCTTC
13,-,TRBJ2-3,TRBV18,once,CASSPDLADTQYF,TGTGCCAGCTCACCGGACTTGGCAGATACGCAGTATTTT
16,TRBD2,TRBJ2-1,TRBV20-1,-,CSGSAGGPVSYNEQFF,TGCAGTGGAAGCGCGGGAGGGCCGGTCTCCTACAATGAGCAGTTCTTC
14,-,TRBJ2-2,TRBV6-6,-,CASRRQENTGELFF,TGTGCCAGCCGTCGACAGGAGAACACCGGGGAGCTGTTTTTT
14,TRBD1,TRBJ2-1,TRBV4-3,few,CASSSGQGAGEQFF,TGCGCCAGCAGCTCGGGACAGGGGGCAGGGGAGCAGTTCTTC
14,-,TRBJ2-1,TRBV19,once,CASSTVALYNEQFF,TGTGCCAGTAGTACGGTAGCGTTATACAATGAGCAGTTCTTC
15,-,TRBJ1-3,TRBV4-1,-,CASSREQDSGNTIYF,TGCGCCAGCAGCCGAGAACAGGATTCTGGAAACACCATATATTTT
14,TRBD1,TRBJ1-6,TRBV20-1,-,CSAREGQGNSPLHF,TGCAGTGCTAGAGAGGGACAGGGTAATTCACCCCTCCACTTT
16,TRBD1,TRBJ1-2,TRBV4-3,-,CASSQDHGTAHYGYTF,TGCGCCAGCAGCCAAGATCACGGGACAGCTCACTATGGCTACACCTTC
16,-,TRBJ2-1,TRBV15,-,CATSRDVSIVYNEQFF,TGTGCCACCAGCAGAGATGTGAGTATCGTCTACAATGAGCAGTTCTTC
18,TRBD2,TRBJ2-1,TRBV27,few,CASSRRTSGRALGDEQFF,TGTGCCAGCAGTCGGCGGACTAGCGGGAGGGCCCTCGGAGATGAGCAGTTCTTC
13,TRBD1,TRBJ2-5,TRBV28,many,CASQTGGAETQYF,TGTGCCAGTCAGACAGGGGGCGCGGAGACCCAGTACTTC
15,TRBD2,TRBJ2-7,TRBV7-2,-,CASSLRMSGRYEQYF,TGTGCCAGCAGCTTACGGATGAGCGGGAGATACGAGCAGTACTTC
15,TRBD1,TRBJ2-4,TRBV6-1,few,CASRTGGAGKNIQYF,TGTGCCAGCAGGACAGGGGGAGCGGGCAAAAACATTCAGTACTTC
19,-,TRBJ1-1,TRBV11-2,few,CASSLDLGRSASRNTEAFF,TGTGCCAGCAGCTTAGATCTGGGCAGGTCAGCGTCCCGGAACACTGAAGCTTTCTTT
16,-,TRBJ1-5,TRBV6-2/TRBV6-3,-,CASSYPLPRGDQPQHF,TGTGCCAGCAGTTACCCCCTGCCGCGGGGGGATCAGCCCCAGCATTTT
16,-,TRBJ2-1,TRBV24-1,-,CATSDRRPGVSNEQFF,TGTGCCACCAGTGATCGTCGACCGGGAGTCTCCAATGAGCAGTTCTTC
17,TRBD2,TRBJ2-1,TRBV28,-,CASSLLLAGSSYNEQFF,TGTGCCAGCAGTTTACTACTAGCGGGAAGCTCCTACAATGAGCAGTTCTTC
13,-,TRBJ2-6,TRBV19,-,CASLRDGANVLTF,TGTGCCAGTTTGAGAGATGGGGCCAACGTCCTGACTTTC
14,TRBD1,TRBJ1-1,TRBV6-5,-,CASRPGTGGTEAFF,TGTGCCAGCAGACCCGGGACAGGGGGCACTGAAGCTTTCTTT
14,-,TRBJ2-3,TRBV19,-,CASSIWTYTDTQYF,TGTGCCAGTAGTATTTGGACTTACACAGATACGCAGTATTTT
14,-,TRBJ2-1,TRBV7-2,-,CASSSEGAPGEQFF,TGTGCCAGCAGCTCGGAAGGCGCCCCCGGTGAGCAGTTCTTC
15,TRBD2,TRBJ2-7,TRBV7-3,-,CASSPYAASGDEQYF,TGTGCCAGCAGCCCCTACGCGGCTAGCGGAGATGAGCAGTACTTC
15,-,TRBJ1-6,TRBV7-2,-,CASSLVTNRESPLHF,TGTGCCAGCAGCTTAGTGACGAATAGGGAATCACCCCTCCACTTT
14,-,TRBJ1-1,TRBV9,-,CASSDGTLNTEAFF,TGTGCCAGCAGCGATGGGACCTTGAACACTGAAGCTTTCTTT
12,-,TRBJ2-5,TRBV20-1,few,CSVAETQETQYF,TGCAGTGTGGCAGAAACACAAGAGACCCAGTACTTC
15,-,TRBJ1-6,TRBV5-5,few,CASSPRPGDPSPLHF,TGTGCCAGCAGCCCCCGCCCCGGGGACCCGTCACCCCTCCACTTT
14,TRBD2,TRBJ2-5,TRBV5-4,many,CASSNSGIEETQYF,TGTGCCAGCAGCAACAGCGGGATAGAAGAGACCCAGTACTTC